This TCR beta chain was profiled in a study of T cell responses to AZD1222 COVID-19 vaccine. Assay used: immunoSEQ multiplex PCR; TCRdb lists only in-frame clones, some missing. The table lists 120,000 to 150,000 clones, about nine tenths of them singletons. V was pared by 4 bases and J by 0 bases, with 12 bases of the junction left unmatched. The germline V gene has CDR1 SGHAT and CDR2 FQNNGV. The CDR3 sequence is 19 residues long. The TCR comes from an adult in good health. The sequencing here drew on peripheral blood, taken on day 0 of MenACWY control vaccination. The J gene is TRBJ2-6, the V gene TRBV11-2, with 7 bases fitting TRBD2. CDR3: CASSSWDGRGDSGANVLTF. The CDR3 DNA reads TGTGCCAGCAGCTCCTGGGACGGCCGGGGGGACTCTGGGGCCAACGTCCTGACTTTC.